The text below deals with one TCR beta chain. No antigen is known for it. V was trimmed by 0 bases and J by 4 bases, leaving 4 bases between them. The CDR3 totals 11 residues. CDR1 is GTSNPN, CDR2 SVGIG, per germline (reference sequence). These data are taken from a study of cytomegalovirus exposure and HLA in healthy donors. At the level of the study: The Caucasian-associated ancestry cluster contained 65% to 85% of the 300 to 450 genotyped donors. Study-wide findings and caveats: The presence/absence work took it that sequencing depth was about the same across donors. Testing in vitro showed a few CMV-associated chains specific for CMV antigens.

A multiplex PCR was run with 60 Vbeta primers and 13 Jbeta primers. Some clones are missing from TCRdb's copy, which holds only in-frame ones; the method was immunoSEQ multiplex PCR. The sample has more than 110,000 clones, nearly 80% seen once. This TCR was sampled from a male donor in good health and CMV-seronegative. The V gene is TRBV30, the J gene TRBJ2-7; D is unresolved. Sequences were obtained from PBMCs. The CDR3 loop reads CAWSVGYEQYF. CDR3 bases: TGTGCCTGGAGTGTCGGGTACGAGCAGTACTTC.